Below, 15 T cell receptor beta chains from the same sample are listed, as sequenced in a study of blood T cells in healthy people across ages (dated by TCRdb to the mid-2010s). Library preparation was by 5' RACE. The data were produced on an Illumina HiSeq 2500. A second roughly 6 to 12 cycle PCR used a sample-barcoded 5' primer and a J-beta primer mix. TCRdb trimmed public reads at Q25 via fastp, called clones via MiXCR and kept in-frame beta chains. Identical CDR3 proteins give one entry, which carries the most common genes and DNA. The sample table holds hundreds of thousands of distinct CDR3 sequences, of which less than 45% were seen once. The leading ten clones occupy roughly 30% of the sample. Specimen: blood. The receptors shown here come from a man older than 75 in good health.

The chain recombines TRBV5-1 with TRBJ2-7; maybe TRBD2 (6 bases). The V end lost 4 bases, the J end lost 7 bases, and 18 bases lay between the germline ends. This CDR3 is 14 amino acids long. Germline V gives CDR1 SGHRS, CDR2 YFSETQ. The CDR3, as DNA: TGCGCCAGCAGCAGGGACTCTCCGGGAGATGAGCAGTACTTC. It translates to CASSRDSPGDEQYF.

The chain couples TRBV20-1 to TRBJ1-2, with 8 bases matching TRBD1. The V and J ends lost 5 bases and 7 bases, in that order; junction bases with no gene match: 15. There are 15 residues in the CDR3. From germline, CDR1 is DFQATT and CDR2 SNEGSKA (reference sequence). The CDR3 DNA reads TGCAGTGCTCACGGGACAGGCACCCGTATTAGTGGCTACACCTTC. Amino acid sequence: CSAHGTGTRISGYTF.

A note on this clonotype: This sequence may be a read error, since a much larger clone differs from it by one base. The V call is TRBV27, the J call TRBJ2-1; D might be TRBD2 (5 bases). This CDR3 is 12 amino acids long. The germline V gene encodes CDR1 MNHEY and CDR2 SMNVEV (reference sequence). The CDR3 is CTSSGGYNEQFF. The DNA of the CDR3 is TGTACCAGCAGCGGCGGCTACAATGAGCAGTTCTTC.

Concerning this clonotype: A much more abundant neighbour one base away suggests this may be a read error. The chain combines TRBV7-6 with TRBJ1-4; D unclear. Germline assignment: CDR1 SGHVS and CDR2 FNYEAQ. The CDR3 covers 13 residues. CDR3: CTSSLRSREKLFF. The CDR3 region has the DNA TGTACCAGCAGCTTACGGTCCCGCGAAAAACTGTTTTTT.

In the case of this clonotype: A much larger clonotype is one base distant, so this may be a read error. CDR3 in DNA: TGCAGTGCTAGAGGTCCCAGCGGGAGGGAGACCCAGTACTTC. Encoded protein: CSARGPSGRETQYF. J is TRBJ2-7 and V is TRBV20-1, with 9 positions matching TRBD2. The DNA end is a closer match to TRBJ2-5, so the J assignment may be wrong. The CDR3 runs 14 residues. The germline gives CDR1 DFQATT, CDR2 SNEGSKA (reference sequence).

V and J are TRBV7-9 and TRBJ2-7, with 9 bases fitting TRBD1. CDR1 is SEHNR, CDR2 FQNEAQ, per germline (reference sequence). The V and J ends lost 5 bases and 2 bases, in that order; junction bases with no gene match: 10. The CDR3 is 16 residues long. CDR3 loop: CASSMPGQGRAYEQYF. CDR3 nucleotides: TGTGCCAGCAGCATGCCGGGACAGGGTAGGGCCTACGAGCAGTACTTC. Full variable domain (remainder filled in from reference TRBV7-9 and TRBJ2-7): DTGVSQNPRHKITKRGQNVTFRCDPISEHNRLYWYRQTLGQGPEFLTYFQNEAQLEKSRLLSDRFSAERPKGSFSTLEIQRTEQGDSAMYLCASSMPGQGRAYEQYFGPGTRLTVT.

This CDR3 is CASSPPGTGGGDEQYF. In DNA, the CDR3 is TGTGCCAGCTCACCACCGGGGACAGGGGGTGGCGACGAGCAGTACTTC. J is TRBJ2-5 and V is TRBV18, with 11 bases lining up with TRBD1. The DNA end favors TRBJ2-7, so the J call may be wrong. Germline lookup yields CDR1 KGHSH and CDR2 LQKENI. This CDR3 has 16 residues.

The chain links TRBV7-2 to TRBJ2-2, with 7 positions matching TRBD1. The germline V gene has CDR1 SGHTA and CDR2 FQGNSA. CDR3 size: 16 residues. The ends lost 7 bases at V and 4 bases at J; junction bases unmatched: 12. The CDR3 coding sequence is TGTGCCAGCACCTCGTGGACAGGAGTATCCACCGGGGAGCTGTTTTTT. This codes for CASTSWTGVSTGELFF.

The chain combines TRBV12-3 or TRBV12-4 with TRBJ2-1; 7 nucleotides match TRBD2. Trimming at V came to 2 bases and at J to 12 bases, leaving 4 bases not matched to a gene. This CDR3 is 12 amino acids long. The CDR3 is CASSLNPGGQFF. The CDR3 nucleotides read TGTGCCAGCAGTTTAAACCCGGGGGGGCAGTTCTTC.

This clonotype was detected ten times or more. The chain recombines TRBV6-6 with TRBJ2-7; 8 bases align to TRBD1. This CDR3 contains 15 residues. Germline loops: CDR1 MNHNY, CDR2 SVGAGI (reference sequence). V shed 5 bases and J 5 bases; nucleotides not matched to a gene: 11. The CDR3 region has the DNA TGTGCCAGCAGTGGCCGGAGACAGGGGAGGAACGAGCAGTACTTC. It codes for CASSGRRQGRNEQYF.

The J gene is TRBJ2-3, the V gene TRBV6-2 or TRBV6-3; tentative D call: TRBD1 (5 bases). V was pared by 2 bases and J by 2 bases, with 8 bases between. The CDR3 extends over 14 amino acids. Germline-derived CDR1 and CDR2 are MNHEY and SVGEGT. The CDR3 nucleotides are TGTGCCAGCAGTTACCAGGGTTACACAGATACGCAGTATTTT. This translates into CASSYQGYTDTQYF.

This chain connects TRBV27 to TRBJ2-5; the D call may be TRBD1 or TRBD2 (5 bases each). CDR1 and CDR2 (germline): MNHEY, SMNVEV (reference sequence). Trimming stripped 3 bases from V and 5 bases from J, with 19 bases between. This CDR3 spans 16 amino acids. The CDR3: CASSLGLGTPDETQYF. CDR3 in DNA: TGTGCCAGCAGTTTGGGGTTGGGGACCCCAGACGAGACCCAGTACTTC.

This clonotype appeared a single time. The DNA of the CDR3 is TGTGCCTGGAGTGTACCCGAATTTGCCAAAAACATTCAGTACTTC. Its protein is CAWSVPEFAKNIQYF. V is TRBV30 and J is TRBJ2-4, with D unclear. Trimming removed 0 bases at V and 1 base at J, with 10 bases between. The CDR3 sequence is 15 residues long. From germline, CDR1 is GTSNPN and CDR2 SVGIG (reference sequence).

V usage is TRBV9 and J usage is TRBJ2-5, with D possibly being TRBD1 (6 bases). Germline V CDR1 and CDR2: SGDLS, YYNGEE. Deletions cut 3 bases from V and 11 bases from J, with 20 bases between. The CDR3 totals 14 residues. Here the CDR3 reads CASSEDSLIGEQYF. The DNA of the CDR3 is TGTGCCAGCAGCGAGGACAGCCTTATCGGGGAGCAGTACTTC. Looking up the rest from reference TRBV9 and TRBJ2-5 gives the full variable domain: DSGVTQTPKHLITATGQRVTLRCSPRSGDLSVYWYQQSLDQGLQFLIQYYNGEERAKGNILERFSAQQFPDLHSELNLSSLELGDSALYFCASSEDSLIGEQYFGPGTRLLVL.

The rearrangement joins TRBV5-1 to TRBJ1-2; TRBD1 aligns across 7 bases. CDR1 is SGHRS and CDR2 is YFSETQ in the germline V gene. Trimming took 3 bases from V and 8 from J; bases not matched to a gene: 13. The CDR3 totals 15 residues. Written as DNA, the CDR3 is TGCGCCAGCAGCTCAACGTTTGGACAGGCCGGGGGCTACACCTTC. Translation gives CASSSTFGQAGGYTF.